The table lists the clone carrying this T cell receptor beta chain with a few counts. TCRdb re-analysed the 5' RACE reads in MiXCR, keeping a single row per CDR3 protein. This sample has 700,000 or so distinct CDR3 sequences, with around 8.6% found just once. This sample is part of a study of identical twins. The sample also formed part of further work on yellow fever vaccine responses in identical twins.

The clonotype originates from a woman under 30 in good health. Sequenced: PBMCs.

This chain's CDR3 is CASSLVQSTEAFF. For the CDR3, the DNA is TGTGCCAGCAGCTTAGTCCAGAGCACTGAAGCTTTCTTT. The chain joins TRBV11-2 to TRBJ1-1, with no clear D. Trimming took off 1 base at V and 4 bases at J, with 7 bases between the two ends. The CDR3 runs 13 residues. CDR1 SGHAT and CDR2 FQNNGV come from the germline V gene.